Shown below are 28 T cell receptor beta chains from a single sample sequenced in a study of beta chain features in type 1 diabetes. The entirety of the isolated RNA underwent reverse transcription, so expressed TCRB transcripts were sequenced. Assay: immunoSEQ multiplex PCR; the TCRdb copy retains only in-frame clones and omits some. This sample has 200,000 to 250,000 clones; 13% to 15% occur once, and the top ten carry around 0.026%. Sequences were obtained from naive CD4+ T cells from blood. The receptors come from a woman in her 40s in good health.

This clone was seen more than once but under ten times. V usage is TRBV5-4 and J usage is TRBJ2-7; 7 bases are a match to TRBD1. The CDR3 contains 15 residues. The ends lost 0 bases at V and 4 bases at J; junction bases unmatched: 7. Germline V gene lookup returns CDR1 SGHNT and CDR2 YYREEE (reference sequence). The CDR3 protein is CASSLVGQGVYEQYF. As DNA, the CDR3 is TGTGCCAGCAGCTTGGTAGGGCAGGGGGTATACGAGCAGTACTTC.

The CDR3 bases are TGTGCCAGCAGCTTGGGACTAGCGGGGGGGCCCTACGAGCAGTACTTC. Translation: CASSLGLAGGPYEQYF. The chain couples TRBV5-6 to TRBJ2-7; TRBD2 matches at 14 bases. From germline, CDR1 is SGHDT and CDR2 YYEEEE. CDR3 size: 16 residues. The ends lost 0 bases at V and 2 bases at J; junction bases unmatched: 1. Full variable domain (remainder filled in from reference TRBV5-6 and TRBJ2-7): DAGVTQSPTHLIKTRGQQVTLRCSPKSGHDTVSWYQQALGQGPQFIFQYYEEEERQRGNFPDRFSGHQFPNYSSELNVNALLLGDSALYLCASSLGLAGGPYEQYFGPGTRLTVT.

The rearrangement uses TRBV7-2 and TRBJ1-1; no clear D. Germline V gives CDR1 SGHTA, CDR2 FQGNSA. The ends were cut back, 1 base at V and 6 bases at J, with 12 bases in the middle. The CDR3 has 14 amino acids. In nucleotides, the CDR3 is TGTGCCAGCAGCTTAGGGGCCAGGAGGTCTGAAGCTTTCTTT. Translated: CASSLGARRSEAFF. The full variable domain, in which reference TRBV7-2 and TRBJ1-1 provide the parts outside the CDR3, is GAGVSQSPSNKVTEKGKDVELRCDPISGHTALYWYRQSLGQGLEFLIYFQGNSAPDKSGLPSDRFSAERTGGSVSTLTIQRTQQEDSAVYLCASSLGARRSEAFFGQGTRLTVV.

The chain carries TRBV7-7 and TRBJ1-1; no clear D gene. Per germline, CDR1 SSHAT and CDR2 FNYEAQ (reference sequence). CDR3 size: 13 residues. Trimming took 2 bases from V and 2 from J, leaving 6 bases between them. In nucleotides, the CDR3 is TGTGCCAGCAGCTTAAAAAGCAACACTGAAGCTTTCTTT. Its protein product is CASSLKSNTEAFF.

This chain connects TRBV5-1 to TRBJ2-7; 10 bases match TRBD1. CDR1 and CDR2 (germline): SGHRS, YFSETQ. The CDR3 is made up of 14 amino acids. J was trimmed by 5 bases and V by 4 bases; bases with no gene match: 6. The DNA of the CDR3 is TGCGCCAGCAGCCCTCGGACAGGGGGGGACGAGCAGTACTTC. Protein: CASSPRTGGDEQYF.

This clone was detected a few times. The V and J genes are TRBV5-1 and TRBJ2-2, with D perhaps TRBD2 (5 bases). V was clipped by 4 bases and J by 0 bases, with 19 bases between them. Looked up from germline, CDR1 is SGHRS and CDR2 is YFSETQ. The CDR3 runs 18 residues. CDR3 in amino acids: CASSTMITSPANTGELFF. CDR3 in DNA: TGCGCCAGCAGCACAATGATTACTAGTCCCGCGAACACCGGGGAGCTGTTTTTT.

V and J are TRBV9 and TRBJ2-7; possible D gene TRBD2, 6 bases. The V gene lost 2 bases and the J gene lost 2 bases, with 8 bases spanning the gap. The CDR3 is 13 residues long. Germline loops: CDR1 SGDLS, CDR2 YYNGEE. CDR3 in DNA: TGTGCCAGCAGCGTGGGGGGTCCCTACGAGCAGTACTTC. This sequence encodes CASSVGGPYEQYF.

This clone was counted a few times. CDR3 in amino acids: CASSIFDQGASQPQHF. The CDR3 DNA follows: TGTGCCAGTAGTATATTTGACCAGGGGGCAAGCCAGCCCCAGCATTTT. The chain uses TRBV19 and TRBJ1-5; 8 bases match TRBD1. CDR1 is LNHDA, CDR2 SQIVND, per germline (reference sequence). The trim removed 2 bases at V and 7 bases at J, leaving 10 bases unmatched. The CDR3 totals 16 residues.

The V call is TRBV7-6, the J call TRBJ2-3; 14 nucleotides match TRBD2. The J segment lost 6 bases and the V segment lost 1 base, leaving 0 bases of the junction unmatched. The germline CDR1 and CDR2 sequences are SGHVS and FNYEAQ. CDR3 length: 15 residues. The CDR3 nucleotides read TGTGCCAGCAGCTTAGGGACTAGCGGGGGGGATACGCAGTATTTT. It specifies CASSLGTSGGDTQYF.

This clone was found a few times. The chain couples TRBV10-3 to TRBJ2-3, with D possibly TRBD2 on 5 matching bases. Between the trimmed V and J ends, which lost 10 bases and 4 bases, there was a span of 15 bases. This CDR3 contains 13 residues. Germline V gives CDR1 ENHRY, CDR2 SYGVKD. The CDR3 protein is CASTRSAADTQYF. DNA of the CDR3: TGTGCCAGTACTAGGTCAGCGGCAGATACGCAGTATTTT.

This clone was detected a few times. The genes are TRBV5-5 and TRBJ2-3; 14 bases line up with TRBD2. Unmatched junction bases numbered 5, after V lost 2 bases and J lost 6 bases. This CDR3 region has 16 residues. Germline V CDR1 and CDR2: SGHKS, YYEKEE (reference sequence). The CDR3: CASSFWTSGGRDTQYF. The CDR3 coding sequence is TGTGCCAGCAGCTTTTGGACTAGCGGGGGGAGGGATACGCAGTATTTT.

The chain employs TRBV7-9 and TRBJ2-3; the D is unclear. The CDR3 spans 15 residues. V lost 8 bases and J 0 bases, leaving 15 bases between the germline ends. Germline assignment: CDR1 SEHNR and CDR2 FQNEAQ (reference sequence). The CDR3 DNA sequence: TGTGCCAGCGGTGGGCTGTATTTCAGCACAGATACGCAGTATTTT. It is translated as CASGGLYFSTDTQYF.

This clone has just a few counts. The chain joins TRBV6-5 to TRBJ1-3; the D gene is possibly TRBD1 (5 bases). The CDR3 has 16 residues. Germline V gene sequence: CDR1 MNHEY, CDR2 SVGAGI. V lost 0 bases to trimming and J lost 3 bases, with 12 bases between them. The CDR3 region has the DNA TGTGCCAGCAGTTACTCCGACCAGGGTGTTGGAAACACCATATATTTT. It specifies CASSYSDQGVGNTIYF.

This clone was detected only a few times. The chain combines TRBV6-5 with TRBJ1-1; 7 bases fit TRBD1. V lost 2 bases, J lost 4 bases, and 7 bases stayed unmatched. Looked up from germline, CDR1 is MNHEY and CDR2 is SVGAGI. The CDR3 has 15 amino acids. The CDR3 reads CASSYGQEGGTEAFF. CDR3 nucleotide sequence: TGTGCCAGCAGTTACGGACAGGAAGGGGGCACTGAAGCTTTCTTT.

This clone was seen a handful of times. The genes are TRBV7-2 and TRBJ2-1, with a possible D match to TRBD2 (6 bases). The germline V gene encodes CDR1 SGHTA and CDR2 FQGNSA. Trimming took 5 bases from V and 4 from J, leaving 18 bases between them. The CDR3 has 16 residues. The CDR3 bases are TGTGCCAGCAGCACAACCTCAGGCGGGGTATACAATGAGCAGTTCTTC. It yields the protein CASSTTSGGVYNEQFF.

This clone has more than one count but fewer than ten. This chain links TRBV14 with TRBJ2-2; unclear D gene. The CDR3 contains 13 residues. V was pared by 1 base and J by 5 bases, with 5 bases between. The V gene's germline CDR1 is SGHDN and CDR2 FVKESK. CDR3 loop: CASSQVETGELFF. Here the CDR3 DNA reads TGTGCCAGCAGCCAAGTAGAAACCGGGGAGCTGTTTTTT.

The gene calls are TRBV2 and TRBJ1-6, with 9 bases identical to TRBD1. Germline CDR1 is SNHLY and CDR2 is FYNNEI. Trimming removed 8 bases from V and 14 bases from J; junction bases left unmatched: 13. The CDR3 runs 14 residues. The CDR3 spells CASGPGQGPRTLHF. CDR3 nucleotide sequence: TGTGCCAGCGGCCCGGGACAGGGCCCTAGGACCCTCCACTTT.

This clone was detected a few times. The rearrangement uses TRBV4-1 and TRBJ1-3; 10 bases are shared with TRBD1. The germline V gene has CDR1 MGHRA and CDR2 YSYEKL. This CDR3 spans 20 amino acids. The J segment lost 0 bases and the V segment lost 0 bases, leaving 11 bases of the junction unmatched. In DNA form, the CDR3 reads TGCGCCAGCAGCCAAGATCCCCGCGGGACAGGGGTGGACTCTGGAAACACCATATATTTT. It translates to CASSQDPRGTGVDSGNTIYF.

The chain couples TRBV19 to TRBJ2-7; 8 nucleotides agree with TRBD1. The length of the CDR3 is 16 residues. Per germline, CDR1 LNHDA and CDR2 SQIVND (reference sequence). V trimming: 5 bases; J trimming: 1 base; junction bases outside the gene matches: 10. The chain's CDR3 is CASSLDLRDRSYEQYF. In DNA, the CDR3 is TGTGCCAGTAGTCTGGATCTCCGGGACAGGTCCTACGAGCAGTACTTC.

This clone was detected only a few times. The chain is built from TRBV29-1 and TRBJ2-3; TRBD1 matches at 8 bases. The CDR3 is made up of 13 amino acids. V was pared by 5 bases and J by 4 bases, with 5 bases of the junction left unmatched. Germline V lookup: CDR1 SQVTM, CDR2 ANQGSEA. CDR3 loop: CSVFGQGPDTQYF. As DNA, the CDR3 is TGCAGCGTTTTCGGACAGGGCCCAGATACGCAGTATTTT.

This clone was observed a handful of times. The chain is built from TRBV9 and TRBJ2-3; D possibly corresponds to TRBD2 (6 bases). Trimming took 4 bases from V and 2 from J, leaving 23 bases between them. Germline V gene sequence: CDR1 SGDLS, CDR2 YYNGEE. The CDR3 runs to 18 residues. CDR3 sequence reads: CASSPQILSGRLTDTQYF. The CDR3 DNA is TGTGCCAGCAGCCCACAAATCCTAAGCGGGCGCCTCACAGATACGCAGTATTTT.

This clone was detected many times. The rearrangement uses TRBV29-1 and TRBJ1-1; unclear D gene. The CDR3 is 10 amino acids. Germline CDR1 and CDR2: SQVTM and ANQGSEA. The germline V and J ends were trimmed by 8 bases and 3 bases, with 7 bases remaining between them. CDR3 region: CSSADTEAFF. CDR3 sequence (DNA): TGCAGCTCAGCGGACACTGAAGCTTTCTTT.

The count of this clone is one. This chain uses TRBV7-2 with TRBJ1-6, with 7 bases that match TRBD1. CDR1 is SGHTA and CDR2 is FQGNSA in the germline V gene. V shed 5 bases, J shed 0 bases, and the junction held 4 bases outside the gene matches. CDR3 length: 16 residues. CDR3 DNA: TGTGCCAGCAGCAGAGGGACAGTCTCCTATAATTCACCCCTCCACTTT. Translating it yields CASSRGTVSYNSPLHF. The whole variable domain, filled in from reference TRBV7-2 and TRBJ1-6, reads GAGVSQSPSNKVTEKGKDVELRCDPISGHTALYWYRQSLGQGLEFLIYFQGNSAPDKSGLPSDRFSAERTGGSVSTLTIQRTQQEDSAVYLCASSRGTVSYNSPLHFGNGTRLTVT.

This clone was seen a few times. This chain joins TRBV11-2 and TRBJ2-7; no definite D call. Trimming shortened V by 1 base and J by 6 bases, and 13 bases separated the two germline ends. In germline, CDR1 is SGHAT, CDR2 FQNNGV. The CDR3 runs 14 residues. CDR3 in amino acids: CASSLGSSVGEQYF. The CDR3, as DNA: TGTGCCAGCAGCTTAGGATCCTCCGTCGGCGAGCAGTACTTC.

The sample holds a few counts of this clone. The chain couples TRBV5-6 to TRBJ2-5; 12 bases align to TRBD1. V was pared by 3 bases and J by 6 bases, with 6 bases of the junction left unmatched. Germline V lookup: CDR1 SGHDT, CDR2 YYEEEE. CDR3 length equals 15 residues. The CDR3 region has the DNA TGTGCCAGCAGCTCCGGGACAGGGGGCACGAAGACCCAGTACTTC. It is translated as CASSSGTGGTKTQYF.

The genes are TRBV9 and TRBJ2-2; unclear D gene. From germline, CDR1 is SGDLS and CDR2 YYNGEE. The CDR3 contains 13 residues. The V end lost 0 bases, the J end lost 4 bases, and 4 bases lay between the germline ends. CDR3 DNA: TGTGCCAGCAGCGTAGCTTTCACCGGGGAGCTGTTTTTT. Its translation is CASSVAFTGELFF.

This clone occurred a few times. This chain connects TRBV7-2 to TRBJ2-7; 7 positions match TRBD1. The CDR3 length is 14 residues. Germline lookup yields CDR1 SGHTA and CDR2 FQGNSA. J was trimmed by 6 bases and V by 0 bases; bases with no gene match: 5. This CDR3 is CASSLALTGAEQYF. In DNA, the CDR3 is TGTGCCAGCAGCTTAGCCCTTACAGGGGCCGAGCAGTACTTC.

This clone was detected a few times. CDR3: CASSPPAGVLNTEAFF. CDR3 nucleotides: TGTGCCAGCTCACCACCCGCAGGGGTTCTGAACACTGAAGCTTTCTTT. This chain uses TRBV18 with TRBJ1-1, with D maybe TRBD1 (6 bases). Trimming cost V 0 bases and J 0 bases, with 11 bases left between them. The germline CDR1 and CDR2 sequences are KGHSH and LQKENI. The CDR3 is made up of 16 amino acids.